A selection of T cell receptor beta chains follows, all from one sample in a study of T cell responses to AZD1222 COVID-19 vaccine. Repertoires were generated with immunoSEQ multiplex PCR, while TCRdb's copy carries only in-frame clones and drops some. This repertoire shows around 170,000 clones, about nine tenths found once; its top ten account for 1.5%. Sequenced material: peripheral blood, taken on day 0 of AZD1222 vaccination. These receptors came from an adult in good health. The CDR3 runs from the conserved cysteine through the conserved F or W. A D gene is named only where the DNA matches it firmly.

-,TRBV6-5,CASSYSGQLNTGELFF
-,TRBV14,CASSPRQTTEAFF
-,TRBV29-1,CSVEDWRGTGGTDTQYF
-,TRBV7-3,CASSRDRSSPLHF
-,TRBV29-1,CSAPGPTPQYF
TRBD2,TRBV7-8,CASSLSGGVSYEQYF
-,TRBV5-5,CASSLAGSTNTEAFF
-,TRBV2,CASRVQGTGNSPLHF
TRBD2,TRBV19,CASSIGRTSGGGPYNEQFF
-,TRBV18,CASSSLRGVDTEAFF
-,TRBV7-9,CASSRQTGFNEKLFF
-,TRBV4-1,CASSQEWQLNTEAFF
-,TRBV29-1,CSVANSIANTEAFF
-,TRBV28,CATLPGPTNEKLFF
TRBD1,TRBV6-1,CASSEGPGQGRVEQYF
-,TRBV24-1,CATSGTLGTGQGSVGYTF
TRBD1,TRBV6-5,CASSSDRGRQTQYF
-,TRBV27,CASSPRMSSPLHF
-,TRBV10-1,CASSEGGGADTQYF
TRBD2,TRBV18,CASSPPTGGTDTQYF
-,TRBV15,CATSKDGDTTYEQYF